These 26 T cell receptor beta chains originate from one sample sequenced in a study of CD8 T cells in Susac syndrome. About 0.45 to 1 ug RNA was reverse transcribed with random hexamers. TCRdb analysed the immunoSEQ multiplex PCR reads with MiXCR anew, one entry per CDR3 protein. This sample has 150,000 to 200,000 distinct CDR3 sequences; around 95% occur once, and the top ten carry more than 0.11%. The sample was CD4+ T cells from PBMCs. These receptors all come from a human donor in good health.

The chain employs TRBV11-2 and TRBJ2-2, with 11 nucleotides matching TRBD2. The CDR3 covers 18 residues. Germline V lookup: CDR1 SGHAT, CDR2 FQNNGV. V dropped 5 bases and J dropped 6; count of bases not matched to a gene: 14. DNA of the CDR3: TGTGCCAGCAGCAAAAGGGGTCTAGCGGGGGGCAACCCCGGGGAGCTGTTTTTT. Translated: CASSKRGLAGGNPGELFF.

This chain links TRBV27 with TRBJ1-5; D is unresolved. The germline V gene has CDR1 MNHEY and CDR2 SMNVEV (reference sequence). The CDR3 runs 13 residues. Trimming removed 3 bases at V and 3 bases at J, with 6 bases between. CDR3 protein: CASSFWANQPQHF. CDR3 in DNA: TGTGCCAGCAGTTTTTGGGCCAATCAGCCCCAGCATTTT.

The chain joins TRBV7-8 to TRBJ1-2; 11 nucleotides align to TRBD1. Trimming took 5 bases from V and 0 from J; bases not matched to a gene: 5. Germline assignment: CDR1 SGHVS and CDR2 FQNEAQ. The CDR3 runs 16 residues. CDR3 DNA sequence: TGTGCCAGCAGCCTCCGGGACAGGGGGTCTAACTATGGCTACACCTTC. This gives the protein CASSLRDRGSNYGYTF. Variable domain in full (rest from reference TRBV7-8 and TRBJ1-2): GAGVSQSPRYKVAKRGQDVALRCDPISGHVSLFWYQQALGQGPEFLTYFQNEAQLDKSGLPSDRFFAERPEGSVSTLKIQRTQQEDSAVYLCASSLRDRGSNYGYTFGSGTRLTVV.

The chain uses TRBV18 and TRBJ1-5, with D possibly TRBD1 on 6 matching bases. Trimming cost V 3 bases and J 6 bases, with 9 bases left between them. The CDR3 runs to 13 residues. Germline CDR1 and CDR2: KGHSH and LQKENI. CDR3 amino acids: CASSPRGGQPQHF. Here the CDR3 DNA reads TGTGCCAGCTCACCCAGGGGAGGTCAGCCCCAGCATTTT.

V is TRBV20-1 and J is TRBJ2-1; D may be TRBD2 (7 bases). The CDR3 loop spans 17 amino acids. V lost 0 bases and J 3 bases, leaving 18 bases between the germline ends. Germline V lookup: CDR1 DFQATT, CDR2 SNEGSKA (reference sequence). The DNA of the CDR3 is TGCAGTGCTAGAGATTCGGGGGGCATTGAAGGCTACAATGAGCAGTTCTTC. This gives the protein CSARDSGGIEGYNEQFF.

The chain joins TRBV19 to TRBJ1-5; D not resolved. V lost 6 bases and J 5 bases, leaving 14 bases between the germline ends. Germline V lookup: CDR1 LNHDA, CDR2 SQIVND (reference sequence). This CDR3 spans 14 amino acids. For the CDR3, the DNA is TGTGCCAGTAGGGTCCATCTCCCCGATCAGCCCCAGCATTTT. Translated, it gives CASRVHLPDQPQHF. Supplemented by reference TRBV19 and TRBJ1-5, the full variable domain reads DGGITQSPKYLFRKEGQNVTLSCEQNLNHDAMYWYRQDPGQGLRLIYYSQIVNDFQKGDIAEGYSVSREKKESFPLTVTSAQKNPTAFYLCASRVHLPDQPQHFGDGTRLSIL.

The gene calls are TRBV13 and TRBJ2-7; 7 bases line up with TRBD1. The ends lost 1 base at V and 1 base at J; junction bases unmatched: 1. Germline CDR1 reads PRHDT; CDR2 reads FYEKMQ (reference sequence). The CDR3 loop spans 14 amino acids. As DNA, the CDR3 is TGTGCCAGCAGCTTAGCAGGGGGATCCTACGAGCAGTACTTC. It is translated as CASSLAGGSYEQYF.

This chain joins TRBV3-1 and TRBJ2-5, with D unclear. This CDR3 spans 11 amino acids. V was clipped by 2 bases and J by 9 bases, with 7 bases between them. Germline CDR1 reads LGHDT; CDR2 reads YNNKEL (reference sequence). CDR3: CASSQHFSQYF. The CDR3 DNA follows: TGTGCCAGCAGCCAACATTTCTCCCAGTACTTC.

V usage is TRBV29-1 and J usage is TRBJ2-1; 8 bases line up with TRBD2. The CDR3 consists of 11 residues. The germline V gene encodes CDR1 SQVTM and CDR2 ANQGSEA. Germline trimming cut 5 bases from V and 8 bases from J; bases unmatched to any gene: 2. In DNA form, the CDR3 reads TGCAGCGTTCCAGCGGGGGATGAGCAGTTCTTC. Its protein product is CSVPAGDEQFF.

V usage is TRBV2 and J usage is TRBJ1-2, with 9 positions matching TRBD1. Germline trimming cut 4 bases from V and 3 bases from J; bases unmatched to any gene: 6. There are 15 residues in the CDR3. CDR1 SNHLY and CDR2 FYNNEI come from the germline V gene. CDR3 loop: CASSAGTGPDYGYTF. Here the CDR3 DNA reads TGTGCCAGCAGTGCCGGGACAGGGCCCGACTATGGCTACACCTTC.

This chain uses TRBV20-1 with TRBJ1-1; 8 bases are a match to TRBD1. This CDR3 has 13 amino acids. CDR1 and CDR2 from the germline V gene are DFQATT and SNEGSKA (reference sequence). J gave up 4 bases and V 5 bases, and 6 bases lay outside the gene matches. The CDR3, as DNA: TGCAGTGCTCCACAGGGGGAGGGCACTGAAGCTTTCTTT. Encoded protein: CSAPQGEGTEAFF.

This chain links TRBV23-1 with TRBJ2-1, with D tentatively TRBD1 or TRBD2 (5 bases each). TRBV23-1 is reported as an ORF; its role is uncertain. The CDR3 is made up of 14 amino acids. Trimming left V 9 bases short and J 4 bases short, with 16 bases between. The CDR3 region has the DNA TGCGCCAGGGGGCGCGGGCCCCTTTACAATGAGCAGTTCTTC. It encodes CARGRGPLYNEQFF.

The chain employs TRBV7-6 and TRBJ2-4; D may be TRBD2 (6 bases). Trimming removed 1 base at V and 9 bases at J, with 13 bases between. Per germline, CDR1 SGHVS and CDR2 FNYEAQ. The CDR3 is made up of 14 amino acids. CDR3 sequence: CASSLEGTLGIQYF. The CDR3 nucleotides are TGTGCCAGCAGCTTAGAGGGGACTTTGGGCATTCAGTACTTC.

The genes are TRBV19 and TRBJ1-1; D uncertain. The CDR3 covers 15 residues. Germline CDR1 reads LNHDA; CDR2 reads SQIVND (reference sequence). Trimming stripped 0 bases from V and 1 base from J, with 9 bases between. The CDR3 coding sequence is TGTGCCAGTAGTATAGATCCAAGGCGGAACACTGAAGCTTTCTTT. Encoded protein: CASSIDPRRNTEAFF.

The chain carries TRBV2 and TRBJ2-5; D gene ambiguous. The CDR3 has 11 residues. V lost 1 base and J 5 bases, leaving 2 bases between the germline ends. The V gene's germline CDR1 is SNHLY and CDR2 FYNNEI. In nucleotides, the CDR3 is TGTGCCAGCAGTGAAGGCGAGACCCAGTACTTC. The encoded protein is CASSEGETQYF.

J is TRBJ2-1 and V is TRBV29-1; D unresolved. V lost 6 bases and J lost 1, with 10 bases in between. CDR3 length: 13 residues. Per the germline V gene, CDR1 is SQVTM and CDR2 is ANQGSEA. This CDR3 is CSVLRGSYNEQFF. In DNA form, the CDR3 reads TGCAGCGTCCTGCGCGGTTCCTACAATGAGCAGTTCTTC.

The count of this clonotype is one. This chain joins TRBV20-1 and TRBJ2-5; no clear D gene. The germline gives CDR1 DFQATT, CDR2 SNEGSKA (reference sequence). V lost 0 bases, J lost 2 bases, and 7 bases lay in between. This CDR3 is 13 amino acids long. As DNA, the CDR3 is TGCAGTGCTAGAGATCCCAATCAAGAGACCCAGTACTTC. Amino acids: CSARDPNQETQYF.

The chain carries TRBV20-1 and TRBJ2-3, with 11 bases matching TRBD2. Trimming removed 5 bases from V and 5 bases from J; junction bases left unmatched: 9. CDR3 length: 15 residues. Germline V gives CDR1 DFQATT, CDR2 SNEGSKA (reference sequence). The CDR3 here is CSAGDSGGAGDTQYF. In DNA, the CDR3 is TGCAGTGCTGGGGATAGCGGGGGGGCCGGAGATACGCAGTATTTT.

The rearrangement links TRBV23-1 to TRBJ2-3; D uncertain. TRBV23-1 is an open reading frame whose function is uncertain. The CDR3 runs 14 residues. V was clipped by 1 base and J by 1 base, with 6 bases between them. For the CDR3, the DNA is TGCGCCAGCAGTCAATTATCCGGCACAGATACGCAGTATTTT. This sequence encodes CASSQLSGTDTQYF.

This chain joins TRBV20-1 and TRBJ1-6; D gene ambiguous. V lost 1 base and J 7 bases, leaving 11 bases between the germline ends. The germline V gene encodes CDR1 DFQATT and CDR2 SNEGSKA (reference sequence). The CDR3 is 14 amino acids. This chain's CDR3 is CSARGAGLNSPLHF. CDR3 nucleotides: TGCAGTGCTAGAGGCGCCGGTTTAAATTCACCCCTCCACTTT.

The CDR3 here is CASRRQSTEAFF. CDR3 bases: TGTGCCAGTAGGCGACAATCAACTGAAGCTTTCTTT. J is TRBJ1-1 and V is TRBV19, with D unclear. This CDR3 region has 12 residues. Trimming shortened V by 6 bases and J by 5 bases, and 10 bases separated the two germline ends. Germline loops: CDR1 LNHDA, CDR2 SQIVND (reference sequence). The variable domain in full, with the rest retrieved from reference TRBV19 and TRBJ1-1, is DGGITQSPKYLFRKEGQNVTLSCEQNLNHDAMYWYRQDPGQGLRLIYYSQIVNDFQKGDIAEGYSVSREKKESFPLTVTSAQKNPTAFYLCASRRQSTEAFFGQGTRLTVV.

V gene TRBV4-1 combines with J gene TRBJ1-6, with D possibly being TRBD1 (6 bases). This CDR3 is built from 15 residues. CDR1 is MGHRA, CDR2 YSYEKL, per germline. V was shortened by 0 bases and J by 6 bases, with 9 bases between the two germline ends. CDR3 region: CASSQEGAGNSPLHF. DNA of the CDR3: TGCGCCAGCAGCCAAGAGGGGGCGGGTAATTCACCCCTCCACTTT.

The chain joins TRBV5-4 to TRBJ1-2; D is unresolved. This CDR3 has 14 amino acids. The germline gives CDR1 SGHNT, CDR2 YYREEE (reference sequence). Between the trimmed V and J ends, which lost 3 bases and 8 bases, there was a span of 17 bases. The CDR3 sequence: CASSSPKDSRGYTF. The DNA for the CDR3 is TGTGCCAGCAGCTCACCTAAGGACTCTAGGGGCTACACCTTC.

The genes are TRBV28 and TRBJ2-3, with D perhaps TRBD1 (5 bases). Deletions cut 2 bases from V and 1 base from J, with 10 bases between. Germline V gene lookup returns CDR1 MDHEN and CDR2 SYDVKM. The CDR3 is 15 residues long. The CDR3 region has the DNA TGTGCCAGCAGTTTAGTTCAGGGTGGCACAGATACGCAGTATTTT. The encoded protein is CASSLVQGGTDTQYF.

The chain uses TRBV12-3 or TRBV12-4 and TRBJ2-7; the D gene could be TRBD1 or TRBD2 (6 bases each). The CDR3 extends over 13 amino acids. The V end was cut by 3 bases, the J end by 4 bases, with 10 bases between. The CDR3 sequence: CASSFRGAYEQYF. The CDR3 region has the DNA TGTGCCAGCAGTTTTAGGGGGGCGTACGAGCAGTACTTC.

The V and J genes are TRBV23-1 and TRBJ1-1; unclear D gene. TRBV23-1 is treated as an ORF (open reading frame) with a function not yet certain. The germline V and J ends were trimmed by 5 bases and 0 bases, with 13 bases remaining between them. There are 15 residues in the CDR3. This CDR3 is CASSKRTVMNTEAFF. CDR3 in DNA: TGCGCCAGCAGTAAACGGACGGTGATGAACACTGAAGCTTTCTTT.